Listed below are T cell receptor beta chains from one sample, sequenced in a study of shared clonotypes between healthy human individuals. Using immunoSEQ multiplex PCR, the repertoire was profiled, and TCRdb retains in-frame clones only, with some absent. The sample lists 2 million to 2.5 million clones, about 95% seen once, with around 1.1% in the top ten. The sequenced sample was naive CD8+ T cells sorted from blood. The receptors stem from a man aged 18 to 29 in good health. Each CDR3 is given with its conserved first and last residue. A D gene is named only where the DNA matches it firmly. A row's size may be missing; if present it is once, few, many or a size class.

d_call	clone_size	v_call	j_call	cdr3_aa
-	-	TRBV6-5	TRBJ1-1	CASSYSIGEGNTEAFF
-	-	TRBV14	TRBJ1-2	CASSQVYKGGYTF
TRBD2	-	TRBV7-9	TRBJ2-5	CASSQRISGTQETQYF
-	once	TRBV18	TRBJ2-1	CASSDIDPEQFF
TRBD1	-	TRBV7-3	TRBJ2-5	CASSLGQGVETQYF
-	-	TRBV27	TRBJ2-7	CASSLSILNSYEQYF
-	-	TRBV2	TRBJ2-1	CASISNEQFF
-	-	TRBV5-4	TRBJ1-1	CASSWGLMNTEAFF
TRBD1	-	TRBV28	TRBJ1-3	CASRKVGQTSGNTIYF
-	-	TRBV4-3	TRBJ2-7	CASSLDTGTEDYEQYF
-	-	TRBV30	TRBJ1-6	CAWSVDFRSTYNSPLHF
-	-	TRBV2	TRBJ2-2	CASSEALGVAGELFF
TRBD2	-	TRBV2	TRBJ2-3	CASSEEDSGGGDTQYF
TRBD1	once	TRBV9	TRBJ2-5	CASSHTGAETQYF
-	-	TRBV5-1	TRBJ2-7	CASKADSSYEQYF
TRBD1	-	TRBV4-1	TRBJ1-5	CASSPRQGSGQPQHF
-	once	TRBV2	TRBJ1-1	CASSASGNTEAFF
-	-	TRBV5-4	TRBJ2-4	CASSRDGAKNIQYF
TRBD2	-	TRBV5-7	TRBJ2-4	CASSLAVAGSKDIQYF
TRBD2	once	TRBV7-9	TRBJ2-2	CASSPFPGLADTGELFF
-	-	TRBV5-1	TRBJ2-5	CASSLVGPRGGDQETQYF
-	-	TRBV4-1	TRBJ2-2	CASSGTIGLGGELFF
TRBD1	-	TRBV6-5	TRBJ2-2	CASSYLAGGSGELFF